This T cell receptor beta chain originates from a study of blood T cell repertoires in COVID-19. At the level of the study: Nucleic acid was either cDNA or gDNA, and it came from T cells, B-cell-depleted T cells, or PBMCs.

The CDR3 sequence is 15 residues long. Methods used by the authors: Reference gene primers were amplified, and this amplification served to estimate nucleated cell counts. Assay: immunoSEQ multiplex PCR; the TCRdb copy retains only in-frame clones and omits some. V and J calls plus clone size are reproduced from that table; the DNA served to infer D and trimming. The repertoire holds about 110,000 clones, with about 64% as singletons. This TCR was sampled from a human donor with acute or convalescent COVID-19. The donor label of this sample is uncertain. Sequencing was performed on peripheral blood. The chain carries TRBV12-1 and TRBJ2-2; the listed D gene, TRBD2, was not tested against the DNA. TRBV12-1 is flagged as a pseudogene. The DNA of the CDR3 is TGTGCCAGCAGCCGCAGGACTATAGGCACCGGGGAGCTGTTTTTT. Translation: CASSRRTIGTGELFF.